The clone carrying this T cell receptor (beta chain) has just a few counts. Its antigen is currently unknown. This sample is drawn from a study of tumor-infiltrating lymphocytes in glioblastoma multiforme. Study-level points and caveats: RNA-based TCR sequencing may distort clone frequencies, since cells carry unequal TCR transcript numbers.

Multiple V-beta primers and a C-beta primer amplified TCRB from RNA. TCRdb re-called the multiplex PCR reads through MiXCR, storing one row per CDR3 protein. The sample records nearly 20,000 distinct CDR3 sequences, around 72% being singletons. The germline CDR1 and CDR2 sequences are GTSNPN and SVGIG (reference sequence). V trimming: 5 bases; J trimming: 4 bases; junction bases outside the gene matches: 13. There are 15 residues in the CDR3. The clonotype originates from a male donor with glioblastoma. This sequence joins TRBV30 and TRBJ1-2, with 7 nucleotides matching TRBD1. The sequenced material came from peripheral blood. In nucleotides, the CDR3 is TGTGCCTGGGGTGGACGGGACAGCCAACCCTATGGCTACACCTTC. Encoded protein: CAWGGRDSQPYGYTF. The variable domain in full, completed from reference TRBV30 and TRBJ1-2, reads SQTIHQWPATLVQPVGSPLSLECTVEGTSNPNLYWYRQAAGRGLQLLFYSVGIGQISSEVPQNLSASRPQDRQFILSSKKLLLSDSGFYLCAWGGRDSQPYGYTFGSGTRLTVV.